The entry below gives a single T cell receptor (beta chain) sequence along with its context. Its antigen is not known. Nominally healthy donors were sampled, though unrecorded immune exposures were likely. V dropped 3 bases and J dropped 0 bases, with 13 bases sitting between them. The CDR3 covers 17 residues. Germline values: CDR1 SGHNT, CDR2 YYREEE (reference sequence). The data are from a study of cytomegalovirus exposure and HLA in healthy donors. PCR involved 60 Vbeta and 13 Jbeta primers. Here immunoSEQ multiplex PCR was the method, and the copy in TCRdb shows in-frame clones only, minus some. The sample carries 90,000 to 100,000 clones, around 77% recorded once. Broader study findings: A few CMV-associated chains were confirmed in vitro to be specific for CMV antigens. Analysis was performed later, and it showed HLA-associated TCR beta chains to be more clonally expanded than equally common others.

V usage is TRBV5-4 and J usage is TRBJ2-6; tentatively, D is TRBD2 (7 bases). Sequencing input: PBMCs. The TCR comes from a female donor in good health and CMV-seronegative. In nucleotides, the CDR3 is TGTGCCAGCAGCTCTTTGGCGGGGGCCTCTGGGGCCAACGTCCTGACTTTC. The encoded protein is CASSSLAGASGANVLTF.